The sequence of this TCR beta chain was determined in a study of neurological immune-mediated disorders. This clonotype was recorded many times. A single record per CDR3 protein comes from TCRdb applying MiXCR to the 5' RACE reads. The repertoire has about 18,000 distinct CDR3 sequences, around 10% of them found once; the top ten carry around 30%. CDR1 is SGHTA, CDR2 FQGNSA, per germline. Deletions cut 6 bases from V and 4 bases from J, with 19 bases between. The CDR3 is 15 residues long. Sequencing used CD8+ T cells from blood. This clonotype was obtained from a woman aged 50 to 65 in good health. V usage is TRBV7-2 and J usage is TRBJ2-7; D tentatively fits TRBD1 or TRBD2 (7 bases each). The CDR3 spells CASSPGGGGSYEQYF. The CDR3 nucleotides read TGTGCCAGCAGTCCGGGAGGAGGGGGCTCGTACGAGCAGTACTTC.